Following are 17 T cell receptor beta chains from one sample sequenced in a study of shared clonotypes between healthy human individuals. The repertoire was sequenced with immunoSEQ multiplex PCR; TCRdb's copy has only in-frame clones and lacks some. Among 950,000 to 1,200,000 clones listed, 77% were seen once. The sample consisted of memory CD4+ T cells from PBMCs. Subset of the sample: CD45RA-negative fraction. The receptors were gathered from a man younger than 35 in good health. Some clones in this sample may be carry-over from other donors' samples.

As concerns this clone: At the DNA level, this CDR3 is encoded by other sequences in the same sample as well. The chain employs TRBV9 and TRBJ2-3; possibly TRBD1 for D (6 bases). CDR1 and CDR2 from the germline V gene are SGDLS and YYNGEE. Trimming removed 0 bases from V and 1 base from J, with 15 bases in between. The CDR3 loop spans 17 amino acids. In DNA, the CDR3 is TGTGCCAGCAGCGTAGGCCCCCGGGCAGGGGGCACAGATACGCAGTATTTT. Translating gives CASSVGPRAGGTDTQYF.

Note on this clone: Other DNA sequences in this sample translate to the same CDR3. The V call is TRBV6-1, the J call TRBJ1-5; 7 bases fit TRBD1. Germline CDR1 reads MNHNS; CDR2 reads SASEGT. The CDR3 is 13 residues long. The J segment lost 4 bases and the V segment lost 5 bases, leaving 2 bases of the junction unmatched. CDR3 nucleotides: TGTGCCAGCAGTAGACAGGGTAATCAGCCCCAGCATTTT. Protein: CASSRQGNQPQHF.

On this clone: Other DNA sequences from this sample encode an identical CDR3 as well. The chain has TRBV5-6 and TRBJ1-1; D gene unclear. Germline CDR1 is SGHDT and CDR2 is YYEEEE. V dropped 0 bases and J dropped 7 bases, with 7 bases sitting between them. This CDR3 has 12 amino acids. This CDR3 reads CASSLGRGEAFF. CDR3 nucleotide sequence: TGTGCCAGCAGCTTGGGCCGGGGTGAAGCTTTCTTT.

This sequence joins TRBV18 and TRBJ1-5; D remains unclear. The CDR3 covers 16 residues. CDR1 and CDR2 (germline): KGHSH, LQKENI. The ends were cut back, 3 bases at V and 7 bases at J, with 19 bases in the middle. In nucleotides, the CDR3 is TGTGCCAGCTCACCGACGAACGGAGGCGGAGGGCAGCCCCAGCATTTT. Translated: CASSPTNGGGGQPQHF.

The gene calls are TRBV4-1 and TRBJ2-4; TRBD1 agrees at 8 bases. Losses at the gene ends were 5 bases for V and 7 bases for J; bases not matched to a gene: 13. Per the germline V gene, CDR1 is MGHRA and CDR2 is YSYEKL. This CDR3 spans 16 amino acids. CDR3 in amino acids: CASSGGQGVFGNIQYF. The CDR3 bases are TGCGCCAGCAGCGGCGGACAGGGCGTATTTGGGAACATTCAGTACTTC.

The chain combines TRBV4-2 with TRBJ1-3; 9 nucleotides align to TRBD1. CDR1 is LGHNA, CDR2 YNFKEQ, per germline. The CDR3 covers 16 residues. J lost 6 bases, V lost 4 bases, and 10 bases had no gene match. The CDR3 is CASSLSISQGANTIYF. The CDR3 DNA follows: TGTGCCAGCAGCCTATCCATTTCACAGGGGGCAAACACCATATATTTT.

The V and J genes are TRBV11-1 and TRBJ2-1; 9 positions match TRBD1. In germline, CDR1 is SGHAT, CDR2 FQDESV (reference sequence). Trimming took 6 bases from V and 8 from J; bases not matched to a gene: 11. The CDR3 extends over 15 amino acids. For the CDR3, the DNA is TGTGCCAGCAGTTCAGGGACAGGGCCTGCCGATGAGCAGTTCTTC. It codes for CASSSGTGPADEQFF.

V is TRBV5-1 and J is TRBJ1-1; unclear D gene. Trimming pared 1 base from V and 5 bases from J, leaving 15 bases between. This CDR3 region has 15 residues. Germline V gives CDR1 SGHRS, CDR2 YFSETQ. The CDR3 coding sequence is TGCGCCAGCAGCTTGTTTGGGCAGACTGGGACTGAAGCTTTCTTT. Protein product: CASSLFGQTGTEAFF.

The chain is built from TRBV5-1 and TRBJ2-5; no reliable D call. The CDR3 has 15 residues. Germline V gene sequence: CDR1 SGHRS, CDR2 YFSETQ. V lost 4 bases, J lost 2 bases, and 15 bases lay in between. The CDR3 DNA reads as TGCGCCAGCAGCGCAGGACCCCTTGAACAAGAGACCCAGTACTTC. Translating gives CASSAGPLEQETQYF.

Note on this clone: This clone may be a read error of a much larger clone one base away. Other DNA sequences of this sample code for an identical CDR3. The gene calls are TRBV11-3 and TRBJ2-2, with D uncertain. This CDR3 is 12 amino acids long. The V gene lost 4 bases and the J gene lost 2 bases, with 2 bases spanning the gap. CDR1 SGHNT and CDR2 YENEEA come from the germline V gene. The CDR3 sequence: CASSSNTGELFF. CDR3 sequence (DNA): TGTGCCAGCAGCTCAAACACCGGGGAGCTGTTTTTT.

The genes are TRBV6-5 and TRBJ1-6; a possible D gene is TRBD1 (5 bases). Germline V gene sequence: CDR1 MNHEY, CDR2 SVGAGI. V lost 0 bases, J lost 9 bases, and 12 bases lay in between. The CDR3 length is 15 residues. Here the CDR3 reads CASSYSPGSSSPLHF. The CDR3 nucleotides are TGTGCCAGCAGTTACTCTCCAGGGTCAAGTTCACCCCTCCACTTT.

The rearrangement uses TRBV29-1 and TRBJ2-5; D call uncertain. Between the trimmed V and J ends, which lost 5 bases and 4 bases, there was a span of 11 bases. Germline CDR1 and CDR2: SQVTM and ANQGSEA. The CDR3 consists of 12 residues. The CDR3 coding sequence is TGCAGCGTTCAGAGTCCCGGAGAGACCCAGTACTTC. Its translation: CSVQSPGETQYF.

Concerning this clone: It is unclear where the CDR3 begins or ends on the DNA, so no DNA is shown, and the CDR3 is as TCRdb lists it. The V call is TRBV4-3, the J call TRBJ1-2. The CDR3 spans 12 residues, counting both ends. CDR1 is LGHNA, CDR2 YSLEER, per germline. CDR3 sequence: CASSFGSGPYTF.

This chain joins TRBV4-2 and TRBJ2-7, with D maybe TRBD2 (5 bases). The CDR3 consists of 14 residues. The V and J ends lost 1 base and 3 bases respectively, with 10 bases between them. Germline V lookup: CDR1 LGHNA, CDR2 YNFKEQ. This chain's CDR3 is CASSQALVGYEQYF. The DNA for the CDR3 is TGTGCCAGCAGCCAAGCACTAGTGGGCTACGAGCAGTACTTC.

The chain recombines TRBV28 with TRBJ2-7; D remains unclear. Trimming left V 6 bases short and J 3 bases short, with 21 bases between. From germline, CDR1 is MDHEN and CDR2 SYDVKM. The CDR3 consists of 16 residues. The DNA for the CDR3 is TGTGCCAGCAGCCTCGTTGGAAGGAGTAGAATCTACGAGCAGTACTTC. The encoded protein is CASSLVGRSRIYEQYF. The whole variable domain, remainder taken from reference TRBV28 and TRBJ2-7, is DVKVTQSSRYLVKRTGEKVFLECVQDMDHENMFWYRQDPGLGLRLIYFSYDVKMKEKGDIPEGYSVSREKKERFSLILESASTNQTSMYLCASSLVGRSRIYEQYFGPGTRLTVT.

CDR3 protein: CASKIQGAPYEQYF. The CDR3 nucleotides read TGTGCCAGCAAGATACAGGGGGCTCCCTACGAGCAGTACTTC. J is TRBJ2-7 and V is TRBV2; TRBD1 aligns across 9 bases. Germline assignment: CDR1 SNHLY and CDR2 FYNNEI. The V gene end was trimmed by 7 bases and the J gene end by 2 bases; junction bases not matched to a gene: 6. The CDR3 extends over 14 amino acids.

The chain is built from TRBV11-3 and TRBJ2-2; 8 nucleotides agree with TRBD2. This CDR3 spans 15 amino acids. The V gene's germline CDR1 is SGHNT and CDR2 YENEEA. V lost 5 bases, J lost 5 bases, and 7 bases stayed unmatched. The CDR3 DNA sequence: TGTGCCAGCAGCCTGGGACTAGTTGGGACCGGGGAGCTGTTTTTT. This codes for CASSLGLVGTGELFF.